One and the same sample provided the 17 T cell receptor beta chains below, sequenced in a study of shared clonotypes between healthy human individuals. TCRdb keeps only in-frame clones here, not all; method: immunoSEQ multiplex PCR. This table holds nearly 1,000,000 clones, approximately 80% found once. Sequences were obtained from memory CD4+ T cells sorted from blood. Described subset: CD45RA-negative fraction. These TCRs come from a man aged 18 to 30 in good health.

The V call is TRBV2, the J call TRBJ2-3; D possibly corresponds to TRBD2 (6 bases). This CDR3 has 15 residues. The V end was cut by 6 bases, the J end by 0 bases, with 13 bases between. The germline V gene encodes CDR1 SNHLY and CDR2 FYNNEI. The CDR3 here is CASRQDGTSTDTQYF. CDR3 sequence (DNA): TGTGCCAGCAGGCAGGACGGGACTAGCACAGATACGCAGTATTTT.

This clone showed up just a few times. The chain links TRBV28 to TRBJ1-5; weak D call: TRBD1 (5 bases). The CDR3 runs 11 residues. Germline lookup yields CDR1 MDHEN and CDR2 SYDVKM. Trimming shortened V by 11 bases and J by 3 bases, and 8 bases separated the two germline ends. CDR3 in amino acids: CAGGTNQPQHF. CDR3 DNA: TGTGCCGGGGGAACCAATCAGCCCCAGCATTTT.

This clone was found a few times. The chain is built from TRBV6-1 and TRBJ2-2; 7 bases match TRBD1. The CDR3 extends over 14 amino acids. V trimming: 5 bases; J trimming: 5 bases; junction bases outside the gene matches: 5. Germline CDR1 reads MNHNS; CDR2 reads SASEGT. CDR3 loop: CASSQDRSTGELFF. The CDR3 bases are TGTGCCAGCAGTCAGGACAGGTCTACCGGGGAGCTGTTTTTT.

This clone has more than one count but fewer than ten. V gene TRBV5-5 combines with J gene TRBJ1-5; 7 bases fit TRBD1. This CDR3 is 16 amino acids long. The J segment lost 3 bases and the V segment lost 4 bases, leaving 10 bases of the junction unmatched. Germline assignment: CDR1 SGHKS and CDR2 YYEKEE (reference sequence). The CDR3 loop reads CASSGAGTANNQPQHF. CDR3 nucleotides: TGTGCCAGCAGCGGGGCAGGGACAGCTAACAATCAGCCCCAGCATTTT. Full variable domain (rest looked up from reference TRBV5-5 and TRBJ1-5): DAGVTQSPTHLIKTRGQQVTLRCSPISGHKSVSWYQQVLGQGPQFIFQYYEKEERGRGNFPDRFSARQFPNYSSELNVNALLLGDSALYLCASSGAGTANNQPQHFGDGTRLSIL.

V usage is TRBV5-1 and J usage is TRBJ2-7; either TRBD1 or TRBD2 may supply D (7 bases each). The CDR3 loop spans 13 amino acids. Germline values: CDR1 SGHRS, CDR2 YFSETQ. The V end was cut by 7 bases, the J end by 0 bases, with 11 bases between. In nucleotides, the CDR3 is TGCGCCAGCCAGGGGGAGGGCTCCTACGAGCAGTACTTC. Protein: CASQGEGSYEQYF.

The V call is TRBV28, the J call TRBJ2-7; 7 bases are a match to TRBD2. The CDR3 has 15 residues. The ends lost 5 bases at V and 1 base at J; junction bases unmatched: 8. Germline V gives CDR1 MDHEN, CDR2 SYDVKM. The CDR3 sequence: CASSPLLAASYEQYF. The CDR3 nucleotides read TGTGCCAGCAGTCCTCTGCTAGCGGCTTCCTACGAGCAGTACTTC. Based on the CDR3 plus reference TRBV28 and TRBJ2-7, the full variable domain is DVKVTQSSRYLVKRTGEKVFLECVQDMDHENMFWYRQDPGLGLRLIYFSYDVKMKEKGDIPEGYSVSREKKERFSLILESASTNQTSMYLCASSPLLAASYEQYFGPGTRLTVT.

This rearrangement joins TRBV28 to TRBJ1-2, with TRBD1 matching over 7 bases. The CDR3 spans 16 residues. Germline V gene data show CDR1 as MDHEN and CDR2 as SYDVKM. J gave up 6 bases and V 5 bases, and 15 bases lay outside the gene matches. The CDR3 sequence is CASSGMGGGGRNGYTF. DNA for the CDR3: TGTGCCAGCAGTGGGATGGGAGGGGGCGGTAGGAATGGCTACACCTTC.

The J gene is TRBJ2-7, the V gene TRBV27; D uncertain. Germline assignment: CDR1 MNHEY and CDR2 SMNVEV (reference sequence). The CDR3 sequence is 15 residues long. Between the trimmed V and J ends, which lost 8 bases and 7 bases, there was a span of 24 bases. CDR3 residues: CASAPVSGGRREQYF. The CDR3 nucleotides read TGTGCCAGCGCCCCAGTCTCGGGCGGCCGTCGGGAGCAGTACTTC.

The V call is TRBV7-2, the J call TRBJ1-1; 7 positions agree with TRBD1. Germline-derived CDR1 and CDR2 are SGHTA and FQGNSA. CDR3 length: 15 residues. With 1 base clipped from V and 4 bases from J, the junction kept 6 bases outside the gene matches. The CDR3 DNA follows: TGTGCCAGCAGCTTAGGCGACAGGGCGGGCACTGAAGCTTTCTTT. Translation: CASSLGDRAGTEAFF.

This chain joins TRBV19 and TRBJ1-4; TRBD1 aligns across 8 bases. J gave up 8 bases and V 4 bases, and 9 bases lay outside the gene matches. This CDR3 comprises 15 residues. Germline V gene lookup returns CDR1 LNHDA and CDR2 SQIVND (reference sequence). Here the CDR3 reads CASSRPGQVVEKLFF. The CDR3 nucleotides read TGTGCCAGTAGTAGACCGGGACAGGTCGTCGAAAAACTGTTTTTT.

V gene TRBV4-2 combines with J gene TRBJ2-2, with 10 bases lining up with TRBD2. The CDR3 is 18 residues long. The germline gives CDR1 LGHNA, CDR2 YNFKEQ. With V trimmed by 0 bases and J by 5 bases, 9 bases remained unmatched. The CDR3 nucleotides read TGTGCCAGCAGCCAAGATAGATTAGCGGGGGGAATAACCGGGGAGCTGTTTTTT. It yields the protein CASSQDRLAGGITGELFF.

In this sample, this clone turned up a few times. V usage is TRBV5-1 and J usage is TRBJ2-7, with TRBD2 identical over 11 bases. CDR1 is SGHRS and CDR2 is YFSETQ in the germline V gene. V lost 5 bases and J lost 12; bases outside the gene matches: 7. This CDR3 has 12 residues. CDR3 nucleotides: TGCGCCAGCAGTTCTAGCGGGAGGCGCACGTACTTC. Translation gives CASSSSGRRTYF.

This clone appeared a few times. The CDR3 is CASSQLTGPGVTQYF. In nucleotides, the CDR3 is TGTGCCAGCAGCCAATTGACAGGTCCCGGGGTTACGCAGTATTTT. The rearrangement links TRBV14 to TRBJ2-3, with a tentative D call TRBD1 (6 bases). This CDR3 region has 15 residues. Trimming stripped 2 bases from V and 8 bases from J, with 17 bases between. Per the germline V gene, CDR1 is SGHDN and CDR2 is FVKESK.

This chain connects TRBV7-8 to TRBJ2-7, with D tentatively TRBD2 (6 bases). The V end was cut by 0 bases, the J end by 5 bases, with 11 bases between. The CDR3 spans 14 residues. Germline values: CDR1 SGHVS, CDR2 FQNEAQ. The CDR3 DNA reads TGTGCCAGCAGCTTAGCTCGGGGGTCCAACGAGCAGTACTTC. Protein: CASSLARGSNEQYF. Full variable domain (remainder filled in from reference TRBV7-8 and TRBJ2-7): GAGVSQSPRYKVAKRGQDVALRCDPISGHVSLFWYQQALGQGPEFLTYFQNEAQLDKSGLPSDRFFAERPEGSVSTLKIQRTQQEDSAVYLCASSLARGSNEQYFGPGTRLTVT.

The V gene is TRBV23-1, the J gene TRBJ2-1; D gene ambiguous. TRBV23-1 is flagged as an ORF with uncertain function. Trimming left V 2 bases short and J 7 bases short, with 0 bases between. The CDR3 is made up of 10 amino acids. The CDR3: CASSQNEQFF. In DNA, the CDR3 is TGCGCCAGCAGTCAAAATGAGCAGTTCTTC.

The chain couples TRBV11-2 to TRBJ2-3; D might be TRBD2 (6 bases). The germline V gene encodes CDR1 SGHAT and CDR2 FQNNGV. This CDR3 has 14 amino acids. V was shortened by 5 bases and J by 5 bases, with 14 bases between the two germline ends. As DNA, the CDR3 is TGTGCCAGCAGCGCGACTAGATTTGAAGATACGCAGTATTTT. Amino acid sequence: CASSATRFEDTQYF.

The CDR3 DNA reads TGTGCCACCCGGGGAGGGGGCCTATTGAATGAGCAGTTCTTC. Its translation is CATRGGGLLNEQFF. V and J are TRBV6-1 and TRBJ2-1; D assignment may be TRBD1 or TRBD2 (7 bases each). The ends were cut back, 10 bases at V and 7 bases at J, with 20 bases in the middle. This CDR3 spans 14 amino acids. In germline, CDR1 is MNHNS, CDR2 SASEGT.